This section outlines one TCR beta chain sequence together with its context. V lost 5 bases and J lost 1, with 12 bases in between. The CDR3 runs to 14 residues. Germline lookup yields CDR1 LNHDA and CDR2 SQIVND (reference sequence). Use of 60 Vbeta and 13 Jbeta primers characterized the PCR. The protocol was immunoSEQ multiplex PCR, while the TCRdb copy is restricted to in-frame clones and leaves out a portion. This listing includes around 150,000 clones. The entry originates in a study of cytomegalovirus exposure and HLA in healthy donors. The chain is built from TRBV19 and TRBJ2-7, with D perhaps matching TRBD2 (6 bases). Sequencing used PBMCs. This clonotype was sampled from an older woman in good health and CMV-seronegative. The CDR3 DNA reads TGTGCCAGTAGTGTCCGGGAGCGGTCCTACGAGCAGTACTTC. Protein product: CASSVRERSYEQYF.